What follows is one T cell receptor (beta chain) and its context. Its cognate antigen is unknown. After removal of 7 bases from V and 7 bases from J, the junction contained 15 bases not matched to a gene. The V gene's germline CDR1 is LGHNA and CDR2 YSLEER. The CDR3 has 16 residues. Random hexamers were used to reverse transcribe an amount of roughly 0.5 to 1 ug RNA. TCRdb reanalysed the immunoSEQ multiplex PCR reads using MiXCR and keeps one entry per CDR3 protein. Of more than 100,000 distinct CDR3 sequences in the sample, 85% to 95% were seen once. These data come from a study of CD8 T cells in Susac syndrome. Background on the study: Eight or nine of the sequenced Susac syndrome patients were in remission, and roughly 6 had active disease.

Study findings and constraints: Across the total CD8+ repertoires, about 17 Susac-specific public clones were detected, and across the CD8+ TEMRA repertoires, several such clones were detected.

Each Susac syndrome patient had definite or probable disease by recently defined criteria. The V gene is TRBV4-3, the J gene TRBJ2-2, with 7 bases matching TRBD1. The source material was CD8+ T cells from PBMCs. The receptor comes from a human donor with Susac syndrome. Here the CDR3 reads CASNWAGTDLNGELFF. The CDR3 DNA reads TGCGCCAGCAACTGGGCCGGGACAGACCTCAACGGGGAGCTGTTTTTT.